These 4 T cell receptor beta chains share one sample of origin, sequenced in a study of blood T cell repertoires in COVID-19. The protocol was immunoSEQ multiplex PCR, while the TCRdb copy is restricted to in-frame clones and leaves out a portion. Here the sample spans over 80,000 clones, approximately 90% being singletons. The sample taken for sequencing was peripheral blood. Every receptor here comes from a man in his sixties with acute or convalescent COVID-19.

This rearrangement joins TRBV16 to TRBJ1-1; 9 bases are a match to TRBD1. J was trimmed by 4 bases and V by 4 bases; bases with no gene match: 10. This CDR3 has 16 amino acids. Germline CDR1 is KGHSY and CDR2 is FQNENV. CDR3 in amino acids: CASSPRQGQGRTEAFF. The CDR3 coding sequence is TGTGCCAGCAGCCCACGCCAGGGACAGGGCCGCACTGAAGCTTTCTTT. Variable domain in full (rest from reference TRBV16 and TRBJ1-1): GEEVAQTPKHLVRGEGQKAKLYCAPIKGHSYVFWYQQVLKNEFKFLISFQNENVFDETGMPKERFSAKCLPNSPCSLEIQATKLEDSAVYFCASSPRQGQGRTEAFFGQGTRLTVV.

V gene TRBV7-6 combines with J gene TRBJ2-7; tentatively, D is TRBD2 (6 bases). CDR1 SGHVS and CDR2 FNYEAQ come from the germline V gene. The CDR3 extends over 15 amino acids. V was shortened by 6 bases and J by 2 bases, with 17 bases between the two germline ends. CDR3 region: CASRLTPTSPYEQYF. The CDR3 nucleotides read TGTGCCAGCAGGCTAACCCCGACTAGTCCCTACGAGCAGTACTTC.

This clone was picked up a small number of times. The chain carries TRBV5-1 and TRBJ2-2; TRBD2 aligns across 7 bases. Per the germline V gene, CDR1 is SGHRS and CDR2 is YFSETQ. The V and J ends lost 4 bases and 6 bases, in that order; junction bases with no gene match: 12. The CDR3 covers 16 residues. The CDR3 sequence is CASSSTLAVRSGELFF. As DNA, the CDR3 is TGCGCCAGCAGCAGTACTCTAGCGGTTCGGTCCGGGGAGCTGTTTTTT. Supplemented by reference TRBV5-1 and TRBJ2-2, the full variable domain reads KAGVTQTPRYLIKTRGQQVTLSCSPISGHRSVSWYQQTPGQGLQFLFEYFSETQRNKGNFPGRFSGRQFSNSRSEMNVSTLELGDSALYLCASSSTLAVRSGELFFGEGSRLTVL.

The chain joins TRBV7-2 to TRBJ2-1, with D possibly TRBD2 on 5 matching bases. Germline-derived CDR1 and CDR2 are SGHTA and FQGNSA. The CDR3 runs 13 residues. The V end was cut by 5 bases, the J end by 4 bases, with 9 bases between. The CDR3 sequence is CASSGRDYNEQFF. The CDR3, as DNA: TGTGCCAGCAGCGGCCGGGATTACAATGAGCAGTTCTTC. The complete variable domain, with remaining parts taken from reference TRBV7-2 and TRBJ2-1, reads GAGVSQSPSNKVTEKGKDVELRCDPISGHTALYWYRQSLGQGLEFLIYFQGNSAPDKSGLPSDRFSAERTGGSVSTLTIQRTQQEDSAVYLCASSGRDYNEQFFGPGTRLTVL.